These 29 T cell receptor beta chains originate from one sample sequenced in a study of cytomegalovirus exposure and HLA in healthy donors. PCR amplification relied on 60 Vbeta primers (plus 13 Jbeta primers). Assay: immunoSEQ multiplex PCR; the TCRdb copy retains only in-frame clones and omits some. The sample comprises about 210,000 clones, around four fifths of which are singletons, and approximately 10% rests with the top ten. The sample taken for sequencing was PBMCs. The source of these receptors is a woman aged 45-60 years in good health and CMV-seropositive.

The rearrangement links TRBV5-6 to TRBJ2-7; TRBD1 matches at 7 bases. The CDR3 runs to 15 residues. Trimming removed 5 bases from V and 9 bases from J; junction bases left unmatched: 17. Germline assignment: CDR1 SGHDT and CDR2 YYEEEE. The CDR3 nucleotides are TGTGCCAGCAGGTCTACAGGGGTTTTGACGACGGGGCAGTACTTC. It specifies CASRSTGVLTTGQYF.

A few counts support this clone. This sequence joins TRBV4-3 and TRBJ2-1, with 8 bases that match TRBD1. Germline CDR1 LGHNA, CDR2 YSLEER. This CDR3 is 17 amino acids long. V shed 5 bases, J shed 6 bases, and the junction held 15 bases outside the gene matches. The CDR3 spells CASSWRWGQGAGNEQFF. The CDR3 DNA is TGCGCCAGCAGCTGGCGATGGGGGCAGGGGGCGGGCAATGAGCAGTTCTTC.

This rearrangement joins TRBV6-5 to TRBJ2-7, with D possibly being TRBD1 (5 bases). The CDR3 loop spans 13 amino acids. The germline gives CDR1 MNHEY, CDR2 SVGAGI. V lost 5 bases, J lost 2 bases, and 10 bases lay in between. The CDR3 reads CASSRGLTYEQYF. Written as DNA, the CDR3 is TGTGCCAGCAGTAGGGGCCTGACCTACGAGCAGTACTTC.

V gene TRBV5-1 combines with J gene TRBJ1-4; perhaps TRBD1 as D (5 bases). V lost 0 bases and J 8 bases, leaving 20 bases between the germline ends. This CDR3 spans 17 amino acids. Germline loops: CDR1 SGHRS, CDR2 YFSETQ. The CDR3 region has the DNA TGCGCCAGCAGCTTGGCCCAACCAGGGAGGGGCGGCGAAAAACTGTTTTTT. It yields the protein CASSLAQPGRGGEKLFF.

The chain is built from TRBV6-5 and TRBJ1-5; D is ambiguous. The CDR3 runs 13 residues. The germline CDR1 and CDR2 sequences are MNHEY and SVGAGI. Trimming took 6 bases from V and 3 from J, leaving 9 bases between them. In nucleotides, the CDR3 is TGTGCCAGCAGGCCCGCAGTCAATCAGCCCCAGCATTTT. It yields the protein CASRPAVNQPQHF.

This sequence joins TRBV5-1 and TRBJ2-5; D might be TRBD1 (6 bases). From germline, CDR1 is SGHRS and CDR2 YFSETQ. The ends were cut back, 5 bases at V and 5 bases at J, with 7 bases in the middle. There are 11 residues in the CDR3. The CDR3: CASRGGETQYF. The CDR3 bases are TGCGCCAGCAGAGGGGGTGAGACCCAGTACTTC.

The gene calls are TRBV4-1 and TRBJ2-3, with D maybe TRBD1 (5 bases). Germline V gene data show CDR1 as MGHRA and CDR2 as YSYEKL. The CDR3 consists of 16 residues. V was clipped by 3 bases and J by 3 bases, with 16 bases between them. The DNA of the CDR3 is TGCGCCAGCAGCCACAGTCAGGGCCTAAGGACAGATACGCAGTATTTT. Encoded protein: CASSHSQGLRTDTQYF.

The chain recombines TRBV29-1 with TRBJ1-1; 7 bases map to TRBD1. This CDR3 is built from 12 residues. J was trimmed by 1 base and V by 6 bases; bases with no gene match: 2. Germline V gene lookup returns CDR1 SQVTM and CDR2 ANQGSEA. The CDR3 protein is CSVDRRNTEAFF. Here the CDR3 DNA reads TGCAGCGTGGACAGGAGGAACACTGAAGCTTTCTTT.

In DNA, the CDR3 is TGTGCCAGCTCACCTATGCGGGGCTCCTATAATTCACCCCTCCACTTT. This translates into CASSPMRGSYNSPLHF. The rearrangement links TRBV18 to TRBJ1-6; no reliable D call. V lost 3 bases, J lost 0 bases, and 9 bases lay in between. CDR1 is KGHSH, CDR2 LQKENI, per germline. The CDR3 length is 16 residues.

This clone has only a few counts. The chain has TRBV28 and TRBJ1-1; D not certain. The V gene's germline CDR1 is MDHEN and CDR2 SYDVKM. The CDR3 consists of 14 residues. V was cut by 6 bases and J by 1 base, with 12 bases left in between. The CDR3 loop reads CASSLIRGNTEAFF. CDR3 coding DNA: TGTGCCAGCAGCCTTATCCGGGGGAACACTGAAGCTTTCTTT.

The chain uses TRBV27 and TRBJ2-7; 11 bases line up with TRBD1. With V trimmed by 5 bases and J by 3 bases, 3 bases remained unmatched. Per the germline V gene, CDR1 is MNHEY and CDR2 is SMNVEV (reference sequence). CDR3 length: 14 amino acids. The CDR3 DNA follows: TGTGCCAGCAGTACTGGGACAGGGGGCTACGAGCAGTACTTC. Its protein product is CASSTGTGGYEQYF.

Concerning this clone itself: This sample includes further DNA sequences coding for the same CDR3. This chain joins TRBV28 and TRBJ2-1; 7 nucleotides agree with TRBD1. The CDR3 is 12 amino acids. The J segment lost 12 bases and the V segment lost 5 bases, leaving 7 bases of the junction unmatched. Germline CDR1 MDHEN, CDR2 SYDVKM. The CDR3 nucleotides read TGTGCCAGCAGTCTACATCGACAGGGGCAGTTCTTC. It yields the protein CASSLHRQGQFF.

The CDR3 bases are TGTGCCAGCAGCTTTTCAGGGATGAACACTGAAGCTTTCTTT. Translation: CASSFSGMNTEAFF. The chain recombines TRBV7-3 with TRBJ1-1; weak D call: TRBD1 (5 bases). This CDR3 spans 14 amino acids. V shed 3 bases and J shed 0 bases, with 8 bases lying between them. CDR1 and CDR2 (germline): SGHTA, FQGTGA.

CDR3 region: CAWSVGENQPQHF. The CDR3 bases are TGTGCCTGGAGTGTTGGAGAAAATCAGCCCCAGCATTTT. J is TRBJ1-5 and V is TRBV30, with unresolved D. The CDR3 has 13 amino acids. V was clipped by 0 bases and J by 4 bases, with 7 bases between them. The germline CDR1 and CDR2 sequences are GTSNPN and SVGIG (reference sequence).

The chain links TRBV7-2 to TRBJ2-5, with TRBD2 matching over 8 bases. Looked up from germline, CDR1 is SGHTA and CDR2 is FQGNSA. CDR3 size: 15 residues. J was trimmed by 1 base and V by 2 bases; bases with no gene match: 3. For the CDR3, the DNA is TGTGCCAGCAGCTTAAGCGGGGGTCCCCAAGAGACCCAGTACTTC. Translated: CASSLSGGPQETQYF. Full variable domain (missing parts from reference TRBV7-2 and TRBJ2-5): GAGVSQSPSNKVTEKGKDVELRCDPISGHTALYWYRQSLGQGLEFLIYFQGNSAPDKSGLPSDRFSAERTGGSVSTLTIQRTQQEDSAVYLCASSLSGGPQETQYFGPGTRLLVL.

This chain uses TRBV9 with TRBJ2-3; D call uncertain. Germline loops: CDR1 SGDLS, CDR2 YYNGEE. V lost 0 bases, J lost 2 bases, and 7 bases lay in between. This CDR3 region has 14 residues. CDR3 coding DNA: TGTGCCAGCAGCGTAGCAGACATCACAGATACGCAGTATTTT. Protein: CASSVADITDTQYF.

This chain uses TRBV7-9 with TRBJ2-1; D perhaps matches TRBD2 (6 bases). Germline values: CDR1 SEHNR, CDR2 FQNEAQ (reference sequence). V lost 5 bases, J lost 0 bases, and 17 bases lay in between. This CDR3 contains 17 residues. For the CDR3, the DNA is TGTGCCAGCAGCCCGAGGGACTTCTTACCCTCCTACAATGAGCAGTTCTTC. Translation: CASSPRDFLPSYNEQFF.

This chain links TRBV19 with TRBJ1-1; D is possibly TRBD1 (5 bases). There are 15 residues in the CDR3. CDR1 LNHDA and CDR2 SQIVND come from the germline V gene (reference sequence). Trimming left V 6 bases short and J 2 bases short, with 16 bases between. The CDR3 loop is CASRPLGGVNTEAFF. The CDR3, as DNA: TGTGCCAGTAGACCTCTTGGGGGGGTAAACACTGAAGCTTTCTTT.

The chain links TRBV10-3 to TRBJ2-5, with 11 bases that match TRBD1. The better agreement between TRBJ2-7 and the DNA end casts doubt on the J call. CDR3 size: 15 residues. The germline V gene has CDR1 ENHRY and CDR2 SYGVKD. The CDR3 is CAISTRDRGTYEQYF. In DNA, the CDR3 is TGTGCCATCAGCACCCGGGACAGGGGGACCTACGAGCAGTACTTC.

V gene TRBV27 combines with J gene TRBJ1-6; D unclear. The CDR3 contains 13 residues. Per germline, CDR1 MNHEY and CDR2 SMNVEV (reference sequence). V was clipped by 2 bases and J by 10 bases, with 9 bases between them. Here the CDR3 reads CASSLRIESPLHF. The CDR3 coding sequence is TGTGCCAGCAGTTTACGTATAGAATCACCCCTCCACTTT.

The chain couples TRBV28 to TRBJ2-5, with D possibly TRBD1 on 8 matching bases. Germline loops: CDR1 MDHEN, CDR2 SYDVKM. The germline V and J ends were trimmed by 6 bases and 5 bases, with 19 bases remaining between them. This CDR3 has 15 amino acids. DNA for the CDR3: TGTGCCAGCAGCTCCCCTGGACAGGGAGGGGAGACCCAGTACTTC. Protein: CASSSPGQGGETQYF. The whole variable domain, remainder taken from reference TRBV28 and TRBJ2-5, is DVKVTQSSRYLVKRTGEKVFLECVQDMDHENMFWYRQDPGLGLRLIYFSYDVKMKEKGDIPEGYSVSREKKERFSLILESASTNQTSMYLCASSSPGQGGETQYFGPGTRLLVL.

This clone has a handful of counts. The rearrangement uses TRBV2 and TRBJ1-1; a possible D gene is TRBD1 (5 bases). CDR1 and CDR2 (germline): SNHLY, FYNNEI. The V end was cut by 4 bases, the J end by 1 base, with 13 bases between. The CDR3 loop spans 15 amino acids. The CDR3 here is CASSASGLGNTEAFF. The CDR3 nucleotides are TGTGCCAGCAGTGCTTCAGGGCTCGGGAACACTGAAGCTTTCTTT.

The J gene is TRBJ2-4, the V gene TRBV29-1; D may be TRBD1 (6 bases). The V gene lost 4 bases and the J gene lost 2 bases, with 9 bases spanning the gap. CDR3 length: 13 amino acids. Germline V gene data show CDR1 as SQVTM and CDR2 as ANQGSEA. For the CDR3, the DNA is TGCAGCGTTGCCCAGGGGACCAAAAACATTCAGTACTTC. Protein: CSVAQGTKNIQYF. The whole variable domain, remainder taken from reference TRBV29-1 and TRBJ2-4, is SAVISQKPSRDICQRGTSLTIQCQVDSQVTMMFWYRQQPGQSLTLIATANQGSEATYESGFVIDKFPISRPNLTFSTLTVSNMSPEDSSIYLCSVAQGTKNIQYFGAGTRLSVL.

The V call is TRBV5-4, the J call TRBJ1-2; TRBD1 agrees at 8 bases. The CDR3 spans 13 residues. V shed 4 bases, J shed 6 bases, and the junction held 5 bases outside the gene matches. The germline gives CDR1 SGHNT, CDR2 YYREEE (reference sequence). The CDR3 nucleotides read TGTGCCAGCAGCCCTGGGACAGGTCATGGCTACACCTTC. Its protein product is CASSPGTGHGYTF.

V is TRBV5-1 and J is TRBJ2-5; no definite D call. Germline lookup yields CDR1 SGHRS and CDR2 YFSETQ. Trimming shortened V by 0 bases and J by 1 base, and 7 bases separated the two germline ends. CDR3 length: 14 residues. CDR3 protein: CASSLAQTQETQYF. The CDR3 nucleotides are TGCGCCAGCAGCTTGGCACAGACCCAAGAGACCCAGTACTTC.

The chain links TRBV5-1 to TRBJ2-3, with 8 bases matching TRBD1. There are 14 residues in the CDR3. With 4 bases clipped from V and 9 bases from J, the junction kept 10 bases outside the gene matches. Germline V gene data show CDR1 as SGHRS and CDR2 as YFSETQ. The CDR3 region is CASSIGQGRGTQYF. The CDR3 region has the DNA TGCGCCAGCAGCATCGGACAGGGACGTGGGACGCAGTATTTT.

This clone was picked up a small number of times. V gene TRBV18 combines with J gene TRBJ1-1, with D possibly being TRBD1 (6 bases). The CDR3 loop spans 15 amino acids. In germline, CDR1 is KGHSH, CDR2 LQKENI. Trimming took off 4 bases at V and 5 bases at J, with 17 bases between the two ends. For the CDR3, the DNA is TGTGCCAGCTCACTAATGACAGGAGCTCCAACTGAAGCTTTCTTT. This encodes CASSLMTGAPTEAFF.

The chain couples TRBV5-4 to TRBJ2-5; the D gene is possibly TRBD1 (5 bases). The germline V gene encodes CDR1 SGHNT and CDR2 YYREEE (reference sequence). The V end was cut by 0 bases, the J end by 12 bases, with 15 bases between. The CDR3 has 13 residues. DNA for the CDR3: TGTGCCAGCAGCTTGGATGGCCCCACCAGGGAGTACTTC. It is translated as CASSLDGPTREYF.

The chain carries TRBV12-5 and TRBJ1-2, with D maybe TRBD1 (5 bases). The germline CDR1 and CDR2 sequences are LGHNT and FRNRAP. V was clipped by 4 bases and J by 3 bases, with 18 bases between them. The CDR3 has 16 residues. The CDR3 nucleotides read TGTGCTAGTGGTTCCCAGGACATACCCGGCGACTATGGCTACACCTTC. Its translation: CASGSQDIPGDYGYTF.